The sequence of this T cell receptor (beta chain) was determined in a study of identifying expanded T cells in peripheral blood. Study-level points and caveats: Technical replicates showed about 1.2 changed clones; about two weeks roughly 15; four weeks 19.

Remarks on this clone: Its antigen is currently unknown.

Clones were read by immunoSEQ multiplex PCR, and TCRdb kept only the in-frame ones, dropping some. Of 90,000 to 120,000 clones listed, around 89% are singletons. This CDR3 is built from 14 residues. Germline values: CDR1 SGDLS, CDR2 YYNGEE. Trimming left V 2 bases short and J 9 bases short, with 15 bases between. J is TRBJ2-4 and V is TRBV9; possibly TRBD2 for D (6 bases). The specimen sequenced was blood. The origin of this receptor is a person between 18 and 70 years old in good health. CDR3 DNA sequence: TGTGCCAGCAGCGTGTGGGACGCCGGGGGCATTCAGTACTTC. It yields the protein CASSVWDAGGIQYF. The variable domain in full, with the rest retrieved from reference TRBV9 and TRBJ2-4, is DSGVTQTPKHLITATGQRVTLRCSPRSGDLSVYWYQQSLDQGLQFLIQYYNGEERAKGNILERFSAQQFPDLHSELNLSSLELGDSALYFCASSVWDAGGIQYFGAGTRLSVL.